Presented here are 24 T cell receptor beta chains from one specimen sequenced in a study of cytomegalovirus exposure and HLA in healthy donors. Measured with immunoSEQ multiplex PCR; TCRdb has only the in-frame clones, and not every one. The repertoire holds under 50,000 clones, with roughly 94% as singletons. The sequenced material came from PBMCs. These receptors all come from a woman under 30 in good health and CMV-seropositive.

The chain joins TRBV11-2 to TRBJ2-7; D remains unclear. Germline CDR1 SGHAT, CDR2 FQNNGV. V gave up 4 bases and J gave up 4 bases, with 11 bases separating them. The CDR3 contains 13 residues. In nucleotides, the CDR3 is TGTGCCAGCAGCTCCCCGCCCGGTTACGAGCAGTACTTC. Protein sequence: CASSSPPGYEQYF.

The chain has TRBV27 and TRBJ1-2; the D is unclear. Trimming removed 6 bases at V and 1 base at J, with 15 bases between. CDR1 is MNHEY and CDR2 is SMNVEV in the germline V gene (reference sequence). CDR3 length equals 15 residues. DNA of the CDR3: TGTGCCAGCAGAACAGTCGTTTCCCATAACTATGGCTACACCTTC. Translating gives CASRTVVSHNYGYTF.

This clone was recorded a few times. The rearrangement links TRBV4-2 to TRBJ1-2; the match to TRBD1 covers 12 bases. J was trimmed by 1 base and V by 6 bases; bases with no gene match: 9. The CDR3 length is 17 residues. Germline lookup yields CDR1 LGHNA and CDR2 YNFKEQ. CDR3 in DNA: TGTGCCAGCAGTGCCCGGGACAGGGGGCGCGTTAACTATGGCTACACCTTC. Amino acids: CASSARDRGRVNYGYTF.

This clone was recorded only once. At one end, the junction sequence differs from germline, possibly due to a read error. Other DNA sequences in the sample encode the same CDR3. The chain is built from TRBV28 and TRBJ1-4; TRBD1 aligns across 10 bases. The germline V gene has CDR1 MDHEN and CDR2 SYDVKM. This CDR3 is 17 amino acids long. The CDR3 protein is CASSLRDRGTRGKKLFF. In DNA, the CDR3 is TGTGCCAGCAGTCTACGGGACAGGGGTACTCGTGGGAAAAAACTATTTTTT.

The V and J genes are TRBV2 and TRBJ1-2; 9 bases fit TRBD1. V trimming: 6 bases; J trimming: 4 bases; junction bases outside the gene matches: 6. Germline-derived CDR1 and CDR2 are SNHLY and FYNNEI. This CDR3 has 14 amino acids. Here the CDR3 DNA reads TGTGCCAGCAGCGAACAGGGGGCAATCTATGGCTACACCTTC. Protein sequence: CASSEQGAIYGYTF.

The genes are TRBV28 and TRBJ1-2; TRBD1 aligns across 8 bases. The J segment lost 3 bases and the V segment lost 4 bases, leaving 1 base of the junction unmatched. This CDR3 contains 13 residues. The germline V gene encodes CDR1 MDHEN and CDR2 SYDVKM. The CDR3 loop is CASSWTGYYGYTF. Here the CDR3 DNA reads TGTGCCAGCAGTTGGACAGGGTACTATGGCTACACCTTC.

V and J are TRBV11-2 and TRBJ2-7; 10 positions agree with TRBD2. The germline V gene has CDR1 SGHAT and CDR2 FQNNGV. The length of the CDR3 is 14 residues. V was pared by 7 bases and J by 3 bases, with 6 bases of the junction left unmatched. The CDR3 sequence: CASKTASGSYEQYF. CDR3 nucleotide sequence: TGTGCCAGCAAAACGGCTAGCGGGAGCTACGAGCAGTACTTC.

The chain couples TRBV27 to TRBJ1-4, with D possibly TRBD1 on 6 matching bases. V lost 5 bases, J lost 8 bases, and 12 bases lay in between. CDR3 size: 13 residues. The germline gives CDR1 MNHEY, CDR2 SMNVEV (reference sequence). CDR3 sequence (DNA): TGTGCCAGCAGTAAACGACAGGAAGAAAAACTGTTTTTT. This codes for CASSKRQEEKLFF.

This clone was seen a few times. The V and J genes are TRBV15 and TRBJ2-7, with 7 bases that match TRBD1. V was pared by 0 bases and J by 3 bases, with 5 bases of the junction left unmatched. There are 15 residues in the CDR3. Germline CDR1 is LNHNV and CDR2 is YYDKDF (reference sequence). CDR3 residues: CATSRDPGTVYEQYF. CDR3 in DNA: TGTGCCACCAGCAGAGATCCCGGGACAGTCTACGAGCAGTACTTC.

CDR3 sequence: CASSPKAKGSSSGVPSSTDTQYF. The DNA for the CDR3 is TGTGCCAGCTCACCGAAAGCGAAAGGGAGTTCTAGCGGGGTACCTTCTAGCACAGATACGCAGTATTTT. V gene TRBV18 combines with J gene TRBJ2-3, with 9 bases that match TRBD2. Germline CDR1 is KGHSH and CDR2 is LQKENI. V lost 3 bases, J lost 0 bases, and 25 bases stayed unmatched. This CDR3 region has 23 residues.

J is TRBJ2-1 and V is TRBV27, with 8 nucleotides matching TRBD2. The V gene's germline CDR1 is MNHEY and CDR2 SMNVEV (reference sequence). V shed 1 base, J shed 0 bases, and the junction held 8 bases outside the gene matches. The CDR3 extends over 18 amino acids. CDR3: CASSLYGGGISSYNEQFF. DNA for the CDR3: TGTGCCAGCAGTTTATATGGCGGGGGGATTAGCTCCTACAATGAGCAGTTCTTC.

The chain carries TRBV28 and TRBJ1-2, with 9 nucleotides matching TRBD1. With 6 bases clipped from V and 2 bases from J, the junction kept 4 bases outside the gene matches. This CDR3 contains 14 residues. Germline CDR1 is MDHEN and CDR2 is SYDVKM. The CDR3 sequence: CASRIGQGNYGYTF. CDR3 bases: TGTGCCAGCAGGATAGGACAGGGGAACTATGGCTACACCTTC.

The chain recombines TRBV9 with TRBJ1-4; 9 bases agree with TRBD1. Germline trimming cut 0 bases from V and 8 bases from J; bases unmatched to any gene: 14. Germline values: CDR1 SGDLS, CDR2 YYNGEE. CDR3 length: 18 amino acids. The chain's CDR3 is CASSVGTYRQGENEKLFF. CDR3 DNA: TGTGCCAGCAGCGTAGGAACCTACAGACAGGGGGAAAACGAAAAACTGTTTTTT. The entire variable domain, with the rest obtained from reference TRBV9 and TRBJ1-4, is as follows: DSGVTQTPKHLITATGQRVTLRCSPRSGDLSVYWYQQSLDQGLQFLIQYYNGEERAKGNILERFSAQQFPDLHSELNLSSLELGDSALYFCASSVGTYRQGENEKLFFGSGTQLSVL.

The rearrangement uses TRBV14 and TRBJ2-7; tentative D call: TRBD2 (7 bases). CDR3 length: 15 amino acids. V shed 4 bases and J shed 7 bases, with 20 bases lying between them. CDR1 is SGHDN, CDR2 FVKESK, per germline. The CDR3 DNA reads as TGTGCCAGCAGCCCCCCATGGGGGGGGGCTGGGGAGCAGTACTTC. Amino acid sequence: CASSPPWGGAGEQYF.

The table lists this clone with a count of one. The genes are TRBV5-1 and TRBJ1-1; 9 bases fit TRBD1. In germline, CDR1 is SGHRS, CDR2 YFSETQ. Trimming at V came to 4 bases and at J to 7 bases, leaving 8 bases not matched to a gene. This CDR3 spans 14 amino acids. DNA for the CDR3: TGCGCCAGCAGCACCAGACAGGGACAGGGTGAAGCTTTCTTT. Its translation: CASSTRQGQGEAFF. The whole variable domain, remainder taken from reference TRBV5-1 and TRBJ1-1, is KAGVTQTPRYLIKTRGQQVTLSCSPISGHRSVSWYQQTPGQGLQFLFEYFSETQRNKGNFPGRFSGRQFSNSRSEMNVSTLELGDSALYLCASSTRQGQGEAFFGQGTRLTVV.

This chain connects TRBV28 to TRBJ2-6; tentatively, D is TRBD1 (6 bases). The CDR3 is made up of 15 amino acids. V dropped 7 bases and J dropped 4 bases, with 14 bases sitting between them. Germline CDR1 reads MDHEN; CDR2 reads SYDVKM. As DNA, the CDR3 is TGTGCCAGCACCACCAGGGGATCCGGGGCCAACGTCCTGACTTTC. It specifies CASTTRGSGANVLTF.

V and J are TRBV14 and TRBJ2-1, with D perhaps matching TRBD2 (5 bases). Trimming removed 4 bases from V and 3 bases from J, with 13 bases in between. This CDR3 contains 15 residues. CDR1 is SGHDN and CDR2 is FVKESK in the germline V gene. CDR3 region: CASSPPRAGYNEQFF. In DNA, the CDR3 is TGTGCCAGCAGCCCGCCCCGGGCGGGCTACAATGAGCAGTTCTTC.

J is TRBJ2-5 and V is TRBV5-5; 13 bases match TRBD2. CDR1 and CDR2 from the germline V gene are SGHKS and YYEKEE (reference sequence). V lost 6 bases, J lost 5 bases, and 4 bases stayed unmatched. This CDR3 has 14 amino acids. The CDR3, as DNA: TGTGCCAGCACCAGGACTAGCGGGAGCGAGACCCAGTACTTC. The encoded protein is CASTRTSGSETQYF. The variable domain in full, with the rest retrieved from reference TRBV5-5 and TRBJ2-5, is DAGVTQSPTHLIKTRGQQVTLRCSPISGHKSVSWYQQVLGQGPQFIFQYYEKEERGRGNFPDRFSARQFPNYSSELNVNALLLGDSALYLCASTRTSGSETQYFGPGTRLLVL.

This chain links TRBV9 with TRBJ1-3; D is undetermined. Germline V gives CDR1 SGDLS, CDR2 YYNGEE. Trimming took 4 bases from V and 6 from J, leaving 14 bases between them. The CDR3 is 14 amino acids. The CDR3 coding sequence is TGTGCCAGCAGCCCCCGTAACGAGGAAAACACCATATATTTT. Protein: CASSPRNEENTIYF.

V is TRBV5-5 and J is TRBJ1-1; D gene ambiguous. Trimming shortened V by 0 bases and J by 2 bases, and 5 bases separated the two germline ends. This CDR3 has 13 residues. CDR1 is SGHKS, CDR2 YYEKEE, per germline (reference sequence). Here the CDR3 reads CASSLASNTEAFF. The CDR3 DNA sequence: TGTGCCAGCAGCTTGGCCTCTAACACTGAAGCTTTCTTT.

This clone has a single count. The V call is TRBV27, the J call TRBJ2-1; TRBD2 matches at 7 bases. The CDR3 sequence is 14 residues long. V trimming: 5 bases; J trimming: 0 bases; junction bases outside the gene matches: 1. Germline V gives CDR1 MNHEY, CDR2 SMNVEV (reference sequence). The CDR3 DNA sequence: TGTGCCAGCAGTGGCGGGAGCTCCTACAATGAGCAGTTCTTC. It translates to CASSGGSSYNEQFF.

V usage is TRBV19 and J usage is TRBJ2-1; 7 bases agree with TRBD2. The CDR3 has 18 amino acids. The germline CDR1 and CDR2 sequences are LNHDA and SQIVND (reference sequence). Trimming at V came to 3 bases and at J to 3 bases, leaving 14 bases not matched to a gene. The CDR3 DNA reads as TGTGCCAGTAGTATCCGGGGTAGCGGGTCCTCACTCTACAATGAGCAGTTCTTC. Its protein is CASSIRGSGSSLYNEQFF.

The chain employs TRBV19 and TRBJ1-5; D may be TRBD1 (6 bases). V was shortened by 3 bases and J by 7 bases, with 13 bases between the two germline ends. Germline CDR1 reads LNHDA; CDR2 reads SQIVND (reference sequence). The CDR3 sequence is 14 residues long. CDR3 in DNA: TGTGCCAGTAGTATTGAGGACAGAGGCCAGCCCCAGCATTTT. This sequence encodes CASSIEDRGQPQHF.

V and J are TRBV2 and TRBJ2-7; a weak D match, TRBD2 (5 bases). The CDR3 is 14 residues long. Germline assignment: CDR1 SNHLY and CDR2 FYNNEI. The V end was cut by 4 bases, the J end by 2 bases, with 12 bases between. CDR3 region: CASSARTVTYEQYF. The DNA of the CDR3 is TGTGCCAGCAGTGCCAGGACTGTCACCTACGAGCAGTACTTC. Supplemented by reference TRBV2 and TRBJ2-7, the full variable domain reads EPEVTQTPSHQVTQMGQEVILRCVPISNHLYFYWYRQILGQKVEFLVSFYNNEISEKSEIFDDQFSVERPDGSNFTLKIRSTKLEDSAMYFCASSARTVTYEQYFGPGTRLTVT.